What follows describes a single TCR beta chain. The data were obtained in a study of blood T cell repertoires in COVID-19. Study summary: Whether acute or convalescent, the COVID-19 samples came from the United States, Italy and Spain.

Seattle participants joined during active infection and were tracked over time. Measured with immunoSEQ multiplex PCR; TCRdb has only the in-frame clones, and not every one. The top ten clones hold about 2.5% of a sample with over 200,000 clones, about 90% of them seen once. V lost 2 bases to trimming and J lost 3 bases, with 7 bases between them. The CDR3 totals 13 residues. Germline lookup yields CDR1 SNHLY and CDR2 FYNNEI. Sequenced sample: peripheral blood. This TCR was sampled from a person aged 18-35 years with COVID-19, enrolled during active disease. This rearrangement joins TRBV2 to TRBJ1-1; D gene uncertain. CDR3 sequence: CASSERRYTEAFF. Here the CDR3 DNA reads TGTGCCAGCAGTGAACGCAGATACACTGAAGCTTTCTTT. Full variable domain (missing parts from reference TRBV2 and TRBJ1-1): EPEVTQTPSHQVTQMGQEVILRCVPISNHLYFYWYRQILGQKVEFLVSFYNNEISEKSEIFDDQFSVERPDGSNFTLKIRSTKLEDSAMYFCASSERRYTEAFFGQGTRLTVV.